One sample yielded the 10 T cell receptor beta chains listed below, sequenced in a study of low-dose radiotherapy and immunotherapy resistance in tumors. The time point here: after trial treatment. Noted treatment: LDRT plus nivolumab, ipilimumab, low-dose cyclophosphamide and aspirin (RACIN trial). cDNA synthesis used a TRAV/TRBV-specific primer set for both chains. The authors amplified TCRs for 15 to 25 PCR cycles with a constant-region primer and a V-primer adapter. TCRdb reanalysed the reads using MiXCR and keeps one entry per CDR3 protein. The sample consists of about 80,000 distinct CDR3 sequences, 15% to 20% of them appearing once. Sequenced here: PBMCs, sampled after low-dose radiotherapy plus immunotherapy. Receptors originate from a male donor with prostate cancer.

Worth noting for this clonotype: This likely traces to a read error, being one base from a far larger clone. The chain is built from TRBV5-5 and TRBJ2-5; 7 bases agree with TRBD2. The CDR3 has 17 residues. Germline V lookup: CDR1 SGHKS, CDR2 YYEKEE (reference sequence). With V trimmed by 3 bases and J by 11 bases, 22 bases remained unmatched. The CDR3 loop reads CASSSTPAAGTYNEQYF. The CDR3 DNA follows: TGTGCCAGCAGCTCCACACCAGCAGCGGGGACCTACAATGAGCAGTACTTC.

This clonotype has at least ten counts. The chain couples TRBV2 to TRBJ2-7; D might be TRBD2 (6 bases). The V end was cut by 7 bases, the J end by 0 bases, with 16 bases between. CDR1 and CDR2 from the germline V gene are SNHLY and FYNNEI. The CDR3 runs to 15 residues. The CDR3 region is CASTPGGTNSYEQYF. The CDR3 nucleotides read TGTGCCAGCACCCCTGGGGGGACGAACTCCTACGAGCAGTACTTC.

This clonotype was seen at least ten times. V usage is TRBV6-2 or TRBV6-3 and J usage is TRBJ1-6; D uncertain. CDR1 is MNHEY and CDR2 is SVGEGT in the germline V gene. Trimming removed 5 bases from V and 9 bases from J, with 11 bases in between. The CDR3 has 13 amino acids. This chain's CDR3 is CASSTTRPSPLHF. The DNA for the CDR3 is TGTGCCAGCAGTACCACACGACCTTCACCCCTCCACTTT.

This clonotype appeared many times. The V call is TRBV29-1, the J call TRBJ1-4; 7 nucleotides align to TRBD1. Germline V gene data show CDR1 as SQVTM and CDR2 as ANQGSEA. V lost 6 bases to trimming and J lost 4 bases; unmatched junction nucleotides: 2. The CDR3 consists of 12 residues. For the CDR3, the DNA is TGCAGCGTCCGGGACAGTAATGAAAAACTGTTTTTT. It specifies CSVRDSNEKLFF.

To note about this clonotype: A far larger clone is one base from this, pointing to a likely read error. The CDR3, as DNA: TGCGCCAGCAGGCAAGAGAGCACAGATACGCAGTATTTT. Translating it yields CASRQESTDTQYF. This chain joins TRBV4-1 and TRBJ2-3; D not certain. This CDR3 contains 13 residues. CDR1 MGHRA and CDR2 YSYEKL come from the germline V gene.

This clonotype has at least ten counts. The V and J genes are TRBV18 and TRBJ2-4; unclear D gene. Per the germline V gene, CDR1 is KGHSH and CDR2 is LQKENI. CDR3 size: 20 residues. The V end lost 6 bases, the J end lost 1 base, and 28 bases lay between the germline ends. CDR3 nucleotide sequence: TGTGCCAGCTCCCTCGGGTACAGTTTGTCCTTGTCGCACGCCAAAAACATTCAGTACTTC. Its protein product is CASSLGYSLSLSHAKNIQYF.

This clonotype was picked up a small number of times. The genes are TRBV2 and TRBJ2-5; weak D call: TRBD1 (5 bases). The CDR3 runs 13 residues. Trimming shortened V by 0 bases and J by 5 bases, and 7 bases separated the two germline ends. Germline V lookup: CDR1 SNHLY, CDR2 FYNNEI. Written as DNA, the CDR3 is TGTGCCAGCAGTGAAGCTCACAGGGAGACCCAGTACTTC. It encodes CASSEAHRETQYF.

This clonotype turned up a few times. V and J are TRBV11-2 and TRBJ2-5; D uncertain. From germline, CDR1 is SGHAT and CDR2 FQNNGV. This CDR3 spans 12 amino acids. V was trimmed by 5 bases and J by 5 bases, leaving 9 bases between them. CDR3 in amino acids: CASSPGLETQYF. CDR3 nucleotides: TGTGCCAGCAGCCCTGGTTTGGAGACCCAGTACTTC.

This clonotype was found many times. One junction end does not reproduce the germline sequence, and a read error may be involved. The J gene is TRBJ1-5, the V gene TRBV5-1, with 8 bases that match TRBD1. The CDR3 spans 15 residues. Germline lookup yields CDR1 SGHRS and CDR2 YFSETQ. CDR3 amino acids: CASSLGQGANQPRHF. CDR3 in DNA: TGCGCCAGCAGCTTGGGGCAGGGGGCCAATCAGCCCCGGCATTTT.

This clonotype was detected ten times or more. The rearrangement links TRBV10-3 to TRBJ2-1; 10 bases line up with TRBD2. The CDR3 spans 13 residues. Germline V gene sequence: CDR1 ENHRY, CDR2 SYGVKD. J gave up 9 bases and V 7 bases, and 6 bases lay outside the gene matches. CDR3 coding DNA: TGTGCCATCACGCAGCGGGAGGGCGCTGAGCAGTTCTTC. Translated, it gives CAITQREGAEQFF.